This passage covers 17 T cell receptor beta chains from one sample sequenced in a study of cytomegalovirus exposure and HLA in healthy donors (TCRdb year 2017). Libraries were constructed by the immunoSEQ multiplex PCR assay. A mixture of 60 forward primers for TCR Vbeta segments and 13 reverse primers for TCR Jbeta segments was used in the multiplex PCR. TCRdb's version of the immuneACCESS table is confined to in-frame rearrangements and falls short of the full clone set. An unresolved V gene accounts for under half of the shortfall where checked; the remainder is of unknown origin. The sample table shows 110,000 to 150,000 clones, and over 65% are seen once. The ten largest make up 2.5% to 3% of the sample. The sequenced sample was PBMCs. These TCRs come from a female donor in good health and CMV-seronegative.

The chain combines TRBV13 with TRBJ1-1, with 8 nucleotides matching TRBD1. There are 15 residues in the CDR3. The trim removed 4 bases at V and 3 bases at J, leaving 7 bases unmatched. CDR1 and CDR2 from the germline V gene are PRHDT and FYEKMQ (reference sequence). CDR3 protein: CASSSYRGRDTEAFF. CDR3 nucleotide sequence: TGTGCCAGCAGCTCATACAGGGGGAGGGACACTGAAGCTTTCTTT.

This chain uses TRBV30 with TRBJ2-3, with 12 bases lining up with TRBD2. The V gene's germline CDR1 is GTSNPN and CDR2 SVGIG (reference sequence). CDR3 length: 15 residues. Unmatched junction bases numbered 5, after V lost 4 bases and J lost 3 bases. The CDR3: CAWTKGLAGTDTQYF. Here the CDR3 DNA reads TGTGCCTGGACAAAAGGACTAGCGGGGACAGATACGCAGTATTTT.

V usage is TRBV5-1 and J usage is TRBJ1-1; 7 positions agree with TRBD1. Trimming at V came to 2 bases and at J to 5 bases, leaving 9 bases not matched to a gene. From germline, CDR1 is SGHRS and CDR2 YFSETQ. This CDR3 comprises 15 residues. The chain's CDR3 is CASSLERQGRTEAFF. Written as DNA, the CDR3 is TGCGCCAGCAGCTTAGAAAGACAGGGCAGGACTGAAGCTTTCTTT.

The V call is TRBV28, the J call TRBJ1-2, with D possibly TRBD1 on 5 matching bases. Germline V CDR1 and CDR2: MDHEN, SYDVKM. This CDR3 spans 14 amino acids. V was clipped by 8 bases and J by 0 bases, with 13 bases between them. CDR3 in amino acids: CASGGEPTNYGYTF. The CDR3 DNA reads TGTGCCAGCGGGGGGGAGCCCACTAACTATGGCTACACCTTC.

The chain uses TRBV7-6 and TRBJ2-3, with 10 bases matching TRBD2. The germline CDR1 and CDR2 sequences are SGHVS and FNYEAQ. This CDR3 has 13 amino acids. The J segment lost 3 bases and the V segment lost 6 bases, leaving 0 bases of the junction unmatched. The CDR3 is CASRAGGTDTQYF. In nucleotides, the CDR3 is TGTGCCAGCAGAGCGGGGGGGACAGATACGCAGTATTTT.

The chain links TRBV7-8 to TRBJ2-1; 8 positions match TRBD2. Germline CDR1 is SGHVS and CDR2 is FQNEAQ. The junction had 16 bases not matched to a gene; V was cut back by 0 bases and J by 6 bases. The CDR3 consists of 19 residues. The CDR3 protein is CASSLARRYTGGPGNEQFF. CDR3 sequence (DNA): TGTGCCAGCAGCTTAGCGCGGCGATATACGGGGGGGCCCGGCAATGAGCAGTTCTTC. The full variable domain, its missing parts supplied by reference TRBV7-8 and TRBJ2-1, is GAGVSQSPRYKVAKRGQDVALRCDPISGHVSLFWYQQALGQGPEFLTYFQNEAQLDKSGLPSDRFFAERPEGSVSTLKIQRTQQEDSAVYLCASSLARRYTGGPGNEQFFGPGTRLTVL.

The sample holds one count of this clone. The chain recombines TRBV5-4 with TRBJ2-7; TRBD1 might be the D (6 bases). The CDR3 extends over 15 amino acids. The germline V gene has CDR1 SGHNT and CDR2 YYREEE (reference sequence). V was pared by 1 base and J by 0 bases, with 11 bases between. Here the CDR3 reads CASSLSQGSSYEQYF. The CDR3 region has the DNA TGTGCCAGCAGCTTGTCGCAGGGGAGCTCCTACGAGCAGTACTTC.

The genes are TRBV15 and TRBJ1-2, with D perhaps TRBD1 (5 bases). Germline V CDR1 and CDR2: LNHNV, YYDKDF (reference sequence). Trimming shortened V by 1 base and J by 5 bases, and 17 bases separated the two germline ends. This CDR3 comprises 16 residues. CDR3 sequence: CATSRGTLTARYGYTF. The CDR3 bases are TGTGCCACCAGCAGAGGGACGCTGACAGCAAGATATGGCTACACCTTC.

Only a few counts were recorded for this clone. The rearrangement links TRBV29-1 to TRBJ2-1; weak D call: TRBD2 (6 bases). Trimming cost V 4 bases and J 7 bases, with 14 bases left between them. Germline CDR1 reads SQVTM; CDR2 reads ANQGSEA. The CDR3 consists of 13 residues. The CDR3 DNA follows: TGCAGCGTTGCCGGACTAATGGGTAATGAGCAGTTCTTC. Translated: CSVAGLMGNEQFF.

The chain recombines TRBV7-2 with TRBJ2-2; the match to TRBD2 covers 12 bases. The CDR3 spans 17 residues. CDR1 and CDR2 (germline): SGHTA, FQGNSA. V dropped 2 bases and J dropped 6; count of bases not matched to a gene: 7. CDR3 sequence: CASSLISSGGASGELFF. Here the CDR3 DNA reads TGTGCCAGCAGCTTAATCTCTAGCGGGGGGGCTTCCGGGGAGCTGTTTTTT.

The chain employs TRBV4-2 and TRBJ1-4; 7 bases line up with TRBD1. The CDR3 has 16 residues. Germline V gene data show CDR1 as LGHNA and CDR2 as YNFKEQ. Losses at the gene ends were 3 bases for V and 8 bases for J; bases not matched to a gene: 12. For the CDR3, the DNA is TGTGCCAGCAGCCAGGTTATTGACAGGGCAGGAGAAAAACTGTTTTTT. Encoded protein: CASSQVIDRAGEKLFF.

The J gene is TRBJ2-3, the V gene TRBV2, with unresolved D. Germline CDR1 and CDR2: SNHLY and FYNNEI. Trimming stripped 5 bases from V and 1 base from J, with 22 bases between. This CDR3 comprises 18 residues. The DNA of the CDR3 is TGTGCCAGCAGTAAGTCTCTCTCTAGAGGAATTGGCACAGATACGCAGTATTTT. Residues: CASSKSLSRGIGTDTQYF.

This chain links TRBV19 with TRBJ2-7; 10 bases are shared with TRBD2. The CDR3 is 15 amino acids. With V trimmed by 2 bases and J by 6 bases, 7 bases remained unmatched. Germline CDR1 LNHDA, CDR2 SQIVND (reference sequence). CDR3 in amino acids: CASSIPGLAFSEQYF. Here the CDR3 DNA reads TGTGCCAGTAGTATACCGGGACTAGCGTTCAGCGAGCAGTACTTC.

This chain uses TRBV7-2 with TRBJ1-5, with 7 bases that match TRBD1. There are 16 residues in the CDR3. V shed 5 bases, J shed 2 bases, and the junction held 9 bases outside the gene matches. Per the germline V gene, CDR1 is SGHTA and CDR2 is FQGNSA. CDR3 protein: CASSPTGQARNQPQHF. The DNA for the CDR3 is TGTGCCAGCAGCCCCACCGGACAGGCCCGCAATCAGCCCCAGCATTTT.

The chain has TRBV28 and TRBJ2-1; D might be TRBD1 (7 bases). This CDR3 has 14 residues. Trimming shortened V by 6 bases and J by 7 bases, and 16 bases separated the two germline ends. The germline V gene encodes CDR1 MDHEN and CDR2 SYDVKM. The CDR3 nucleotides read TGTGCCAGCAGCAGGGGGGCGCGGTGGAATGAGCAGTTCTTC. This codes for CASSRGARWNEQFF.

The CDR3 coding sequence is TGTGCCAGCAGTTTAGTCGGGGGGCTCCCTGAAGCTTTCTTT. Translating gives CASSLVGGLPEAFF. V and J are TRBV28 and TRBJ1-1, with D possibly being TRBD1 (6 bases). Germline CDR1 is MDHEN and CDR2 is SYDVKM. This CDR3 has 14 amino acids. Trimming left V 2 bases short and J 6 bases short, with 13 bases between.

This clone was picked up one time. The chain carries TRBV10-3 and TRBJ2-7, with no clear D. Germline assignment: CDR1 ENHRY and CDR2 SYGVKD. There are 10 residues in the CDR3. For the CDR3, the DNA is TGTGTCAGATACTACTACGAGCAGTACTTC. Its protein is CVRYYYEQYF.